This T cell receptor (beta chain) is from a study of blood T cell repertoires in COVID-19. Across the whole study: Nucleic acid was either cDNA or gDNA, and it came from T cells, B-cell-depleted T cells, or PBMCs.

This CDR3 spans 15 amino acids. V was shortened by 2 bases and J by 6 bases, with 14 bases between the two germline ends. Germline V gene lookup returns CDR1 WNHNN and CDR2 SYGVQD (reference sequence). Original processing notes: Reference gene primer amplification in the assay estimated nucleated cell counts. Repertoires were generated with immunoSEQ multiplex PCR, while TCRdb's copy carries only in-frame clones and drops some. D and trimming were read from the DNA, whereas the V and J calls and clone size are those reported in that table. Of 110,000 or so clones in the sample, approximately 76% were seen once.

The material sequenced was peripheral blood. This receptor was identified in a woman in her 70s with acute or convalescent COVID-19. The V call is TRBV10-1, the J call TRBJ2-1; perhaps TRBD1 as D (6 bases). CDR3: CASSEPQGMINEQFF. CDR3 in DNA: TGCGCCAGCAGTGAGCCCCAGGGGATGATCAATGAGCAGTTCTTC.